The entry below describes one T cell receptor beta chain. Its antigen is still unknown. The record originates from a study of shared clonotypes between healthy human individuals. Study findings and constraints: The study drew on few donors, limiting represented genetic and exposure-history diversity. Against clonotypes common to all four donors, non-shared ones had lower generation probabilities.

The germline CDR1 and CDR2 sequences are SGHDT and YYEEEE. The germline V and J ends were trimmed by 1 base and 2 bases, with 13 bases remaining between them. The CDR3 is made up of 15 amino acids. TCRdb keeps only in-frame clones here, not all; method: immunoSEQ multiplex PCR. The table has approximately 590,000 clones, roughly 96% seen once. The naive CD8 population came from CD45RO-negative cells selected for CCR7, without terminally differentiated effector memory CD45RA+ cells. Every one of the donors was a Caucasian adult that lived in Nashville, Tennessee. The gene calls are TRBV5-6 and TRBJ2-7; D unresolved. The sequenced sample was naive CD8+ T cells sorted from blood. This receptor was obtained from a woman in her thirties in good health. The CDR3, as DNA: TGTGCCAGCAGCTTGATAAAACTTGCCCCCTACGAGCAGTACTTC. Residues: CASSLIKLAPYEQYF.